This T cell receptor (beta chain) was sequenced for a study of cytomegalovirus exposure and HLA in healthy donors. PCR amplification relied on 60 Vbeta primers (plus 13 Jbeta primers). Assay used: immunoSEQ multiplex PCR; TCRdb lists only in-frame clones, some missing. The data show about 120,000 clones, 70% to 80% seen once. This clone was seen more than once but under ten times. Antigen specificity is unknown. The CDR3 covers 15 residues. Germline V CDR1 and CDR2: ENHRY, SYGVKD. Losses at the gene ends were 11 bases for V and 0 bases for J; bases not matched to a gene: 7. Findings and limits, study-wide: Across HLA loci, a later analysis found differing TCR association rates, with DRB1 most and HLA-C fewest. Productive rates of about 87% or about 30% were seen for most TCR beta V segments in an earlier analysis. Common viral pathogens seemed, in a later analysis, to connect with several of the most significant clusters. In a later analysis, TCR beta V- and J-gene trimming was associated with a missense DCLRE1C variant.

The sequence was obtained from a woman in her forties in good health and CMV-seropositive. Source material: PBMCs. The chain uses TRBV10-3 and TRBJ1-4, with TRBD1 identical over 9 bases. Written as DNA, the CDR3 is TGTGCCGCCCGGACAGGGGTTTCAACTAATGAAAAACTGTTTTTT. Its protein is CAARTGVSTNEKLFF.